One T cell receptor (beta chain) is described in this entry. The antigen this receptor binds is unknown. One base away there is no much larger clone; base qualities are not given. DNA from CEF-cultured naive and memory CD4+ T cells underwent immunoSEQ TCR-beta sequencing at survey level. The authors processed their data as follows. Preprocessing removed nonproductive sequences and CDR3s not starting with C, not ending with F or W, or shorter than 7 amino acids. The MANAFEST web app was used to call antigen-specific clonotypes on the basis of expansion compared with the reference and with other culture wells. A clone was considered positive if significant expansion relative to the reference culture was observed in 2 of 3 replicate wells at an FDR below 0.05. A further requirement for positive clones was significant expansion compared with all other tandem wells, along with an odds ratio above 5. Cultured and uncultured naive and memory CD4+ repertoires were searched for previously identified spike- and CEF-reactive CDR3s. CDR3 homology was quantified as pairwise Levenshtein distance, calculated with the stringdist R package after three terminal residues were trimmed from each end. Held by TCRdb, this immuneACCESS table contains in-frame sequences only and omits some clones. Under half of the omission traces to an unresolved V gene where checked; the cause of the rest is unknown. V, J and clone size are those of that table, while D and trimming were read from the DNA. Here the sample has 41,000 or so clones; over 75% occur a single time. The ten largest account for about 1.2% of the sample.

The record originates from a study of CD4 T cells in relation to SARS-CoV-2 and coronaviruses (dated by TCRdb to about 2021). Regarding the study in general: In the ViraFEST assay, PBMCs were cultured with antigen for less than eleven days, after which TCR beta CDR3s were sequenced to identify clonal expansions specific to the antigen. Across all 12 patients in the full convalescent cohort, ages ranged from roughly 20 to 75 years, with a median of 38. Of the approximately twelve convalescent patients, 8 were male and 4 were female, and two of the subjects were Hispanic. Using patient-derived lymphoblastoid cell lines, the shared crossreactive spike epitopes were mapped to their HLA restriction. Memory CD4+ T cell crossreactivity between SARS-CoV-2 and common cold coronavirus spike proteins was assessed at the TCR clonotype level in the study. The Adaptive Biotechnologies TCR-sequencing kit was used to sequence samples from a few pre-COVID donors and the naive versus memory experiments, whereas other data were Illumina-based. A different TCR-beta assay, based on Illumina, was used to sequence expansion assays from other donors in the study. Broad study findings and their caveats: Naive versus memory sequencing indicated that memory recall responses, rather than primary responses primed during culture, are detected by the assay. Crossreactivity analysis centred on spike protein, so crossreactivity against other viral proteins was not assessed. Small numbers of patients and of tested TCRs limited the study. In about 61% of donors, memory CD4+ clonotypes turned up that crossrecognized SARS-CoV-2 and at least one common cold coronavirus spike. Significantly weaker SARS-CoV-2-driven expansion was shown by crossreactive clones than by monoreactive clones, consistent with antigenic imprinting. Because no donor provided both pre-pandemic and post-infection samples, tracing the source of pre-existing responses was limited.

Reading from cysteine to phenylalanine, the CDR3 counts 16 amino acids. Solely the CDR3 DNA is kept, with 48 bases framed from the first base. Via the germline V gene, CDR1 is KGHSH and CDR2 LQKENI. V ends up 4 bases short and J 0 bases short, with an unmatched junction base count of 9. Naive and memory CD4+ T cells were separated from cryopreserved PBMCs by CD4 enrichment followed by EasySep naive CD4+ T cell enrichment. For 9 to 10 days, sorted naive or memory CD4+ T cells (more than 85,000) were cultured at a 1:1 ratio with T cell-depleted PBMCs and CEF peptides. Each peptide culture condition was generally run in triplicate replicate wells. PBMCs were isolated from leukapheresis product or whole blood by Ficoll-Paque PLUS gradient centrifugation. PBMCs were either cryopreserved at -140°C or used fresh in the expansion assay. The QIAamp Micro DNA Kit was used to extract genomic DNA from the CD4+ T cells.

The sequencing sample was made of naive CD4+ T cells from PBMCs, cultured in vitro. This sample's cell subset or site label indicates: naive CD4+ T cells isolated by negative enrichment. The sequence was collected from an adult with COVID-19. The rearranged segments are TRBV18 and TRBJ2-7, with TRBD1 identical over 7 junction bases. Here the CDR3 is given as CASSLVSGQSSYEQYF. The DNA is TGTGCCAGCTCACTTGTATCGGGACAGAGCTCCTACGAGCAGTACTTC.